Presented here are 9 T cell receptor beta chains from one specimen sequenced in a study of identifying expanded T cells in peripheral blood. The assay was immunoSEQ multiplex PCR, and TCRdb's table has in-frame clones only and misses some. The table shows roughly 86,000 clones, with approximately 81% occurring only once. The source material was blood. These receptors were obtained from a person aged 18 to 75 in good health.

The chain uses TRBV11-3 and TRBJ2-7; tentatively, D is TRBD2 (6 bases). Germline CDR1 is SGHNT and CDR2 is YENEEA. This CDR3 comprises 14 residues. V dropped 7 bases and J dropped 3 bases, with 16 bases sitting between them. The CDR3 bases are TGTGCCAGCACCAAAGGAGGGGATCTCTACGAGCAGTACTTC. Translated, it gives CASTKGGDLYEQYF.

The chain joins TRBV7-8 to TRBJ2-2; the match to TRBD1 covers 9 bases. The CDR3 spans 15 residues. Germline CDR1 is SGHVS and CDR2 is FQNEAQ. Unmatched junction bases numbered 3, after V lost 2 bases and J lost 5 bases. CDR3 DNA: TGTGCCAGCAGCTTAACAGGGGGCGGGACCGGGGAGCTGTTTTTT. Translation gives CASSLTGGGTGELFF.

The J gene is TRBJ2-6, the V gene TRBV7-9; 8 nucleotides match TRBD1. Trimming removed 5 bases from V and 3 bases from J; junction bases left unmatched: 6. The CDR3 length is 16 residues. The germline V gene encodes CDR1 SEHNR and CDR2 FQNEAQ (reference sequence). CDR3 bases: TGTGCCAGCAGCGGACAGGGTAGTCGTGGGGCCAACGTCCTGACTTTC. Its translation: CASSGQGSRGANVLTF.

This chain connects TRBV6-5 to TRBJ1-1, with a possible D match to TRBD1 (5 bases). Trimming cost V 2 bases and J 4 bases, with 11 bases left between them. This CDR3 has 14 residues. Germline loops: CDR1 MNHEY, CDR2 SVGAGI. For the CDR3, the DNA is TGTGCCAGCAGTTACGAACGGGGACGCACTGAAGCTTTCTTT. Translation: CASSYERGRTEAFF.

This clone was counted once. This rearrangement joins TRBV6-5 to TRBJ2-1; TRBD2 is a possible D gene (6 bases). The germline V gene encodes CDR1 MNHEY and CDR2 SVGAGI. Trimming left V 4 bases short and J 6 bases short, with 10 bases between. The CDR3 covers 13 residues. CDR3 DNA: TGTGCCAGCAGTTGGGTGGGAGGCAATGAGCAGTTCTTC. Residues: CASSWVGGNEQFF.

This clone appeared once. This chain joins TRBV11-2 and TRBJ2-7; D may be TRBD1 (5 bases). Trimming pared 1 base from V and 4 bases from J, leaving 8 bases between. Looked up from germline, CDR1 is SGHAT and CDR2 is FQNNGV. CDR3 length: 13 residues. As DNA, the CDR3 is TGTGCCAGCAGCTTAGCGCAGGGTTACGAGCAGTACTTC. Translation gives CASSLAQGYEQYF. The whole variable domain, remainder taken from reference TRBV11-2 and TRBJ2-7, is EAGVAQSPRYKIIEKRQSVAFWCNPISGHATLYWYQQILGQGPKLLIQFQNNGVVDDSQLPKDRFSAERLKGVDSTLKIQPAKLEDSAVYLCASSLAQGYEQYFGPGTRLTVT.

The chain's CDR3 is CSVGRPTGLRTEAFF. The CDR3 DNA sequence: TGCAGCGTTGGTAGGCCCACGGGTCTGAGGACTGAAGCTTTCTTT. The chain has TRBV29-1 and TRBJ1-1; D remains unclear. The CDR3 is 15 residues long. Trimming shortened V by 4 bases and J by 5 bases, and 20 bases separated the two germline ends. Germline loops: CDR1 SQVTM, CDR2 ANQGSEA. Based on the CDR3 plus reference TRBV29-1 and TRBJ1-1, the full variable domain is SAVISQKPSRDICQRGTSLTIQCQVDSQVTMMFWYRQQPGQSLTLIATANQGSEATYESGFVIDKFPISRPNLTFSTLTVSNMSPEDSSIYLCSVGRPTGLRTEAFFGQGTRLTVV.

Here the CDR3 DNA reads TGTGCCAGCAGCGTAGGAGGCAGGGGATACGAGCAGTACTTC. It yields the protein CASSVGGRGYEQYF. V is TRBV9 and J is TRBJ2-7; D perhaps matches TRBD1 (6 bases). Trimming removed 0 bases from V and 4 bases from J, with 11 bases in between. The CDR3 runs 14 residues. In germline, CDR1 is SGDLS, CDR2 YYNGEE. Based on the CDR3 plus reference TRBV9 and TRBJ2-7, the full variable domain is DSGVTQTPKHLITATGQRVTLRCSPRSGDLSVYWYQQSLDQGLQFLIQYYNGEERAKGNILERFSAQQFPDLHSELNLSSLELGDSALYFCASSVGGRGYEQYFGPGTRLTVT.

This CDR3 reads CASSVQISTGTYEQYF. CDR3 sequence (DNA): TGTGCCAGCAGTGTACAGATTTCAACCGGAACGTACGAGCAGTACTTC. The rearrangement links TRBV27 to TRBJ2-7; D uncertain. Germline lookup yields CDR1 MNHEY and CDR2 SMNVEV (reference sequence). The germline V and J ends were trimmed by 5 bases and 4 bases, with 21 bases remaining between them. This CDR3 comprises 16 residues.